The table lists the clone carrying this T cell receptor beta chain with many counts. The data are from a study of early T cells in non-severe SARS-CoV-2 infection. Germline values: CDR1 DFQATT, CDR2 SNEGSKA (reference sequence). The junction had 5 bases not matched to a gene; V was cut back by 3 bases and J by 13 bases. The CDR3 runs to 11 residues. As part of library construction, unique molecular identifiers were attached to individual cDNA molecules. TCRdb reanalysed the 5' RACE reads using MiXCR and keeps one entry per CDR3 protein. The sample has 50,000 to 75,000 distinct CDR3 sequences, around 6.5% seen once.

The chain links TRBV20-1 to TRBJ1-4; 7 nucleotides align to TRBD1. The input for sequencing was whole blood, taken at baseline. This receptor was identified in an adult who was a healthcare worker with PCR-confirmed SARS-CoV-2 infection or an uninfected control (not recorded which). Here the CDR3 DNA reads TGCAGTGCTAGGGCCTACAGGGGACTGTTTTTT. This sequence encodes CSARAYRGLFF.